This passage covers 31 T cell receptor beta chains from one sample sequenced in a study of T cells in Graves' hyperthyroidism and ophthalmopathy. Amplification targeted TCR beta CDR3 regions from RNA transcripts. Initially, a first-round RT-PCR of the TCR CDR3 employed the HTBI primer set. TCRdb analysed the multiplex PCR reads with MiXCR anew, one entry per CDR3 protein. The sample consists of fewer than 350,000 distinct CDR3 sequences, approximately 13% of them appearing once. The material sequenced was blood. The receptors stem from a woman aged 40 to 55 with Graves' hyperthyroidism.

This clonotype has ten or more counts. The chain uses TRBV12-3 or TRBV12-4 and TRBJ2-7, with D perhaps matching TRBD2 (6 bases). Trimming took off 3 bases at V and 2 bases at J, with 17 bases between the two ends. The CDR3 has 16 residues. Here the CDR3 reads CASSFSEVAVPYEQYF. The CDR3 nucleotides are TGTGCCAGCAGTTTCTCCGAAGTAGCGGTGCCCTACGAGCAGTACTTC.

This clonotype was counted at least ten times. The V and J genes are TRBV3-1 and TRBJ1-6; D remains unclear. This CDR3 contains 13 residues. Looked up from germline, CDR1 is LGHDT and CDR2 is YNNKEL (reference sequence). V lost 1 base to trimming and J lost 7 bases, with 5 bases between them. The CDR3 DNA reads as TGTGCCAGCAGCCAAGCCGAGAATTCACCCCTCCACTTT. Translated: CASSQAENSPLHF. Variable domain in full (rest from reference TRBV3-1 and TRBJ1-6): DTAVSQTPKYLVTQMGNDKSIKCEQNLGHDTMYWYKQDSKKFLKIMFSYNNKELIINETVPNRFSPKSPDKAHLNLHINSLELGDSAVYFCASSQAENSPLHFGNGTRLTVT.

J is TRBJ2-2 and V is TRBV12-3 or TRBV12-4; 8 nucleotides match TRBD1. This CDR3 region has 15 residues. Trimming at V came to 3 bases and at J to 5 bases, leaving 5 bases not matched to a gene. Written as DNA, the CDR3 is TGTGCCAGCAGTTTGGGGACAGGTAGAACCGGGGAGCTGTTTTTT. Residues: CASSLGTGRTGELFF.

This clonotype appeared many times. The V and J genes are TRBV12-3 or TRBV12-4 and TRBJ1-2; D not resolved. Trimming took off 6 bases at V and 2 bases at J, with 10 bases between the two ends. The CDR3 contains 13 residues. In nucleotides, the CDR3 is TGTGCCAGCAGATTGCGGGGAAACTATGGCTACACCTTC. It specifies CASRLRGNYGYTF.

The chain is built from TRBV6-2 or TRBV6-3 and TRBJ1-5; 9 bases fit TRBD1. Germline V CDR1 and CDR2: MNHEY, SVGEGT. The CDR3 has 15 amino acids. V was pared by 5 bases and J by 5 bases, with 7 bases of the junction left unmatched. The CDR3 nucleotides are TGTGCCAGCAGTACGCGGACAGGGGAAGATCAGCCCCAGCATTTT. It specifies CASSTRTGEDQPQHF.

This clonotype was observed many times. The chain joins TRBV28 to TRBJ1-4; unclear D gene. The CDR3 is 12 amino acids. In germline, CDR1 is MDHEN, CDR2 SYDVKM. V dropped 6 bases and J dropped 9 bases, with 11 bases sitting between them. The CDR3 spells CASSLSRKKLFF. The CDR3 DNA sequence: TGTGCCAGCAGCTTAAGTAGGAAAAAACTGTTTTTT.

At least ten counts were recorded for this clonotype. The chain carries TRBV30 and TRBJ2-5, with TRBD1 as a possible D gene (7 bases). Per the germline V gene, CDR1 is GTSNPN and CDR2 is SVGIG (reference sequence). V was cut by 4 bases and J by 4 bases, with 13 bases left in between. There are 13 residues in the CDR3. The CDR3 sequence: CAWTGGLTETQYF. The CDR3 bases are TGTGCCTGGACAGGGGGGTTAACAGAGACCCAGTACTTC.

This clonotype came up a few times. J is TRBJ1-6 and V is TRBV19; D remains unclear. Trimming took 9 bases from V and 5 from J, leaving 17 bases between them. Germline V gives CDR1 LNHDA, CDR2 SQIVND (reference sequence). This CDR3 is 15 amino acids long. CDR3 coding DNA: TGTGCCAGCCGCCCGATGGTTGGGGATAATTCACCCCTCCACTTT. Its translation is CASRPMVGDNSPLHF.

This clonotype was picked up a small number of times. The V gene is TRBV12-3 or TRBV12-4, the J gene TRBJ1-2; tentatively, D is TRBD1 (6 bases). Trimming removed 7 bases at V and 4 bases at J, with 22 bases between. CDR3 length: 16 amino acids. CDR3 in amino acids: CASTLGGGGGIYGYTF. CDR3 DNA: TGTGCCAGCACTCTTGGCGGGGGGGGCGGGATCTATGGCTACACCTTC.

This clonotype was seen a few times. This chain joins TRBV9 and TRBJ1-1; D remains unclear. This CDR3 has 16 residues. Germline V gene lookup returns CDR1 SGDLS and CDR2 YYNGEE. V gave up 0 bases and J gave up 0 bases, with 12 bases separating them. CDR3 sequence: CASSVGSGVMNTEAFF. CDR3 in DNA: TGTGCCAGCAGCGTAGGAAGTGGCGTAATGAACACTGAAGCTTTCTTT.

The table lists this clonotype with many counts. The chain recombines TRBV7-9 with TRBJ2-3; TRBD2 matches at 7 bases. The CDR3 totals 16 residues. V lost 7 bases to trimming and J lost 1 base; unmatched junction nucleotides: 11. CDR1 and CDR2 (germline): SEHNR, FQNEAQ (reference sequence). The CDR3 nucleotides read TGTGCCAGCACCCAACTCCTCCTAGCGGGCACAGATACGCAGTATTTT. Translated, it gives CASTQLLLAGTDTQYF.

The CDR3: CASNAGLFSGANVLTF. The DNA of the CDR3 is TGTGCCAGTAATGCGGGCCTGTTCTCTGGGGCCAACGTCCTGACTTTC. The chain is built from TRBV19 and TRBJ2-6; weak D call: TRBD2 (5 bases). Germline V lookup: CDR1 LNHDA, CDR2 SQIVND (reference sequence). The CDR3 loop spans 16 amino acids. V was shortened by 7 bases and J by 0 bases, with 13 bases between the two germline ends.

This clonotype was observed many times. The chain recombines TRBV20-1 with TRBJ2-7, with 11 bases identical to TRBD2. V lost 3 bases and J lost 4; bases outside the gene matches: 8. The CDR3 has 15 amino acids. Germline lookup yields CDR1 DFQATT and CDR2 SNEGSKA (reference sequence). The CDR3 DNA sequence: TGCAGTGCTAGGCAGCTAGCGGGAGGTCGATACGAGCAGTACTTC. Translation gives CSARQLAGGRYEQYF.

This clonotype was counted at least ten times. J is TRBJ2-5 and V is TRBV4-2, with TRBD2 as a possible D gene (6 bases). Trimming took 0 bases from V and 5 from J, leaving 10 bases between them. The CDR3 spans 14 residues. From germline, CDR1 is LGHNA and CDR2 YNFKEQ. This chain's CDR3 is CASSQDLRGETQYF. CDR3 in DNA: TGTGCCAGCAGCCAAGATCTTCGGGGGGAGACCCAGTACTTC.

This clonotype was counted many times. This chain connects TRBV20-1 to TRBJ1-1; 10 bases fit TRBD1. V was pared by 4 bases and J by 6 bases, with 2 bases of the junction left unmatched. This CDR3 region has 12 residues. The germline V gene has CDR1 DFQATT and CDR2 SNEGSKA (reference sequence). The CDR3: CSAKTGGSEAFF. In nucleotides, the CDR3 is TGCAGTGCTAAGACAGGGGGCTCTGAAGCTTTCTTT.

This clonotype showed up just a few times. V usage is TRBV7-9 and J usage is TRBJ2-1; 7 bases are shared with TRBD2. This CDR3 region has 16 residues. The germline gives CDR1 SEHNR, CDR2 FQNEAQ (reference sequence). Trimming cost V 5 bases and J 4 bases; bases outside gene matches: 11. The CDR3 region is CASSREGGSGYNEQFF. Here the CDR3 DNA reads TGTGCCAGCAGCCGAGAGGGCGGGAGTGGATACAATGAGCAGTTCTTC. The variable domain in full, completed from reference TRBV7-9 and TRBJ2-1, reads DTGVSQNPRHKITKRGQNVTFRCDPISEHNRLYWYRQTLGQGPEFLTYFQNEAQLEKSRLLSDRFSAERPKGSFSTLEIQRTEQGDSAMYLCASSREGGSGYNEQFFGPGTRLTVL.

This clonotype showed up just a few times. J is TRBJ2-7 and V is TRBV19; 7 bases are shared with TRBD1. CDR3 length equals 14 residues. J gave up 1 base and V 4 bases, and 4 bases lay outside the gene matches. The germline V gene encodes CDR1 LNHDA and CDR2 SQIVND (reference sequence). This chain's CDR3 is CASSKGDRSYEQYF. DNA for the CDR3: TGTGCCAGTAGTAAAGGGGACAGATCCTACGAGCAGTACTTC.

This clonotype has at least ten counts. The gene calls are TRBV10-2 and TRBJ1-4; 7 nucleotides agree with TRBD1. The CDR3 is made up of 15 amino acids. V lost 5 bases, J lost 4 bases, and 7 bases stayed unmatched. CDR1 and CDR2 from the germline V gene are WSHSY and SAAADI. Here the CDR3 DNA reads TGCGCCAGCAGTTTAAGACAGGGCCATAATGAAAAACTGTTTTTT. Amino acid sequence: CASSLRQGHNEKLFF.

This clonotype was observed many times. The chain combines TRBV10-3 with TRBJ1-6; D gene uncertain. The germline gives CDR1 ENHRY, CDR2 SYGVKD. Trimming removed 2 bases at V and 7 bases at J, with 9 bases between. CDR3 length equals 14 residues. CDR3 bases: TGTGCCATCAGTGAGGGGCTTGGGAATTCACCCCTCCACTTT. The encoded protein is CAISEGLGNSPLHF.

CDR3 sequence reads: CASSHRTGGETQYF. CDR3 DNA: TGTGCCAGCAGCCACAGGACAGGGGGTGAGACCCAGTACTTC. The V gene is TRBV11-3, the J gene TRBJ2-5; TRBD1 aligns across 10 bases. CDR3 size: 14 residues. The V and J ends lost 5 bases and 5 bases, in that order; junction bases with no gene match: 5. Germline-derived CDR1 and CDR2 are SGHNT and YENEEA.

This clonotype was recorded at least ten times. V usage is TRBV12-3 or TRBV12-4 and J usage is TRBJ2-7; 13 bases are a match to TRBD2. The V segment lost 6 bases and the J segment 5 bases; nucleotides outside the gene matches: 1. CDR3 size: 13 residues. The DNA for the CDR3 is TGTGCCAGCAGCGGACTAGCGGGAGACGAGCAGTACTTC. Protein product: CASSGLAGDEQYF.

This clonotype appeared a single time. CDR3 nucleotide sequence: TGTGCCAGTAGTATCAGAGCTAGCGGTCTAGCCAAAAACATTCAGTACTTC. Residues: CASSIRASGLAKNIQYF. The chain links TRBV19 to TRBJ2-4; TRBD2 matches 7 bases. The CDR3 is 17 amino acids. Germline V lookup: CDR1 LNHDA, CDR2 SQIVND (reference sequence). Losses at the gene ends were 3 bases for V and 0 bases for J; bases not matched to a gene: 8.

This clonotype was recorded many times. J is TRBJ1-2 and V is TRBV29-1, with 8 positions matching TRBD1. Germline CDR1 and CDR2: SQVTM and ANQGSEA. V shed 8 bases and J 4 bases; nucleotides not matched to a gene: 12. CDR3 length: 14 amino acids. CDR3 bases: TGCAGCACGGCCGACAGGGGTTCGGCCTATGGCTACACCTTC. Protein sequence: CSTADRGSAYGYTF.

This clonotype was observed a few times. This chain uses TRBV20-1 with TRBJ1-6, with D perhaps matching TRBD1 (6 bases). The CDR3 runs to 14 residues. The ends were cut back, 6 bases at V and 10 bases at J, with 19 bases in the middle. Germline CDR1 reads DFQATT; CDR2 reads SNEGSKA (reference sequence). Here the CDR3 reads CSAKSTGLGSPLHF. DNA for the CDR3: TGCAGTGCAAAGAGCACAGGGTTAGGGTCACCCCTCCACTTT.

This clonotype was found many times. The J gene is TRBJ2-7, the V gene TRBV6-1; weak D call: TRBD2 (7 bases). V lost 5 bases to trimming and J lost 6 bases, with 23 bases between them. The CDR3 has 16 residues. The germline CDR1 and CDR2 sequences are MNHNS and SASEGT. CDR3 coding DNA: TGTGCCAGCAGTCGGGGGCTGGGCGGGAGTATCTCCGAGCAGTACTTC. It encodes CASSRGLGGSISEQYF.

This chain connects TRBV5-6 to TRBJ1-5; 7 bases are a match to TRBD1. The CDR3 loop spans 15 amino acids. Germline V gene data show CDR1 as SGHDT and CDR2 as YYEEEE. V dropped 3 bases and J dropped 6; count of bases not matched to a gene: 9. CDR3 coding DNA: TGTGCCAGCAGCTCAACTCGGACAGGCGGTCAGCCCCAGCATTTT. The encoded protein is CASSSTRTGGQPQHF.

This clonotype was seen many times. This rearrangement joins TRBV28 to TRBJ2-2; 8 bases align to TRBD2. Germline V gives CDR1 MDHEN, CDR2 SYDVKM. The CDR3 loop spans 17 amino acids. Trimming took 5 bases from V and 5 from J; bases not matched to a gene: 13. In nucleotides, the CDR3 is TGTGCCAGCAGTCGGACTAGCTGGGGACGAAAGACCGGGGAGCTGTTTTTT. It codes for CASSRTSWGRKTGELFF. Based on the CDR3 plus reference TRBV28 and TRBJ2-2, the full variable domain is DVKVTQSSRYLVKRTGEKVFLECVQDMDHENMFWYRQDPGLGLRLIYFSYDVKMKEKGDIPEGYSVSREKKERFSLILESASTNQTSMYLCASSRTSWGRKTGELFFGEGSRLTVL.

This clonotype appeared a few times. The chain has TRBV19 and TRBJ1-2; weak D call: TRBD1 (6 bases). The CDR3 loop spans 14 amino acids. Germline V CDR1 and CDR2: LNHDA, SQIVND (reference sequence). V was clipped by 1 base and J by 8 bases, with 14 bases between them. The CDR3 sequence is CASSIAQGLEGYTF. CDR3 in DNA: TGTGCCAGTAGTATAGCCCAGGGGCTCGAGGGCTACACCTTC. Complete variable domain (other parts from reference TRBV19 and TRBJ1-2): DGGITQSPKYLFRKEGQNVTLSCEQNLNHDAMYWYRQDPGQGLRLIYYSQIVNDFQKGDIAEGYSVSREKKESFPLTVTSAQKNPTAFYLCASSIAQGLEGYTFGSGTRLTVV.

This clonotype has ten or more counts. The rearrangement uses TRBV5-1 and TRBJ1-4; the D is unclear. This CDR3 contains 14 residues. The V gene lost 3 bases and the J gene lost 5 bases, with 11 bases spanning the gap. Germline CDR1 SGHRS, CDR2 YFSETQ. CDR3 in amino acids: CASSYRGGNEKLFF. The CDR3 DNA reads as TGCGCCAGCAGCTACCGGGGTGGGAATGAAAAACTGTTTTTT. Filled out from reference TRBV5-1 and TRBJ1-4, the complete variable domain reads KAGVTQTPRYLIKTRGQQVTLSCSPISGHRSVSWYQQTPGQGLQFLFEYFSETQRNKGNFPGRFSGRQFSNSRSEMNVSTLELGDSALYLCASSYRGGNEKLFFGSGTQLSVL.

This clonotype appeared a few times. The chain couples TRBV20-1 to TRBJ2-2, with 9 bases identical to TRBD1. The CDR3 loop spans 16 amino acids. Germline CDR1 DFQATT, CDR2 SNEGSKA (reference sequence). The ends lost 0 bases at V and 7 bases at J; junction bases unmatched: 9. The CDR3 loop is CSARDYRGQGDGELFF. The CDR3 DNA sequence: TGCAGTGCTAGAGATTATAGGGGACAGGGCGACGGGGAGCTGTTTTTT.

The V gene is TRBV30, the J gene TRBJ1-5; perhaps TRBD1 as D (6 bases). The CDR3 totals 15 residues. V lost 2 bases to trimming and J lost 3 bases, with 14 bases between them. Germline lookup yields CDR1 GTSNPN and CDR2 SVGIG (reference sequence). As DNA, the CDR3 is TGTGCCTGGAGTCAAGGGGGATGGTACAATCAGCCCCAGCATTTT. Its protein is CAWSQGGWYNQPQHF.